The 5 T cell receptor beta chains listed next were all sequenced from one sample in a study of response to subunit inactivated influenza vaccine. TCRdb re-analysed the RT-PCR reads in MiXCR, keeping a single row per CDR3 protein. The table lists more than 150,000 distinct CDR3 sequences, around 10% of them singletons, with roughly 40% in the top ten. The sequenced sample was CD8+ T cells sorted from PBMCs, obtained less than 30 months after vaccination. These receptors all come from a man between 45 and 75 years old who received an inactivated influenza vaccine.

This clonotype was observed many times. The CDR3 DNA reads as TGTGCCAGCAGCTTAGGTCTGGGCACTGAAGCTTTCTTT. Residues: CASSLGLGTEAFF. The chain recombines TRBV11-2 with TRBJ1-1; D call uncertain. The germline gives CDR1 SGHAT, CDR2 FQNNGV. The CDR3 is 13 amino acids. V was clipped by 1 base and J by 4 bases, with 7 bases between them.

This clonotype appeared a few times. The gene calls are TRBV9 and TRBJ2-2; the D gene is possibly TRBD2 (6 bases). Looked up from germline, CDR1 is SGDLS and CDR2 is YYNGEE. Trimming took off 1 base at V and 8 bases at J, with 15 bases between the two ends. CDR3 size: 15 residues. For the CDR3, the DNA is TGTGCCAGCAGCGTAAGAGGGGAGGTGGAAGGGGAGCTGTTTTTT. Amino acid sequence: CASSVRGEVEGELFF.

This clonotype has only a few counts. V is TRBV10-3 and J is TRBJ2-5; possibly TRBD1 or TRBD2 for D (5 bases each). The CDR3 contains 15 residues. CDR1 ENHRY and CDR2 SYGVKD come from the germline V gene. V dropped 10 bases and J dropped 3 bases, with 21 bases sitting between them. The DNA of the CDR3 is TGTGCCACCAAGGACTTGGGACGAGATAAAGAGACCCAGTACTTC. It codes for CATKDLGRDKETQYF.

This clonotype has more than one count but fewer than ten. The chain employs TRBV3-1 and TRBJ2-7, with a possible D match to TRBD1 (5 bases). The CDR3 extends over 17 amino acids. Trimming left V 0 bases short and J 4 bases short, with 19 bases between. Germline V gene sequence: CDR1 LGHDT, CDR2 YNNKEL (reference sequence). CDR3 bases: TGTGCCAGCAGCCAAGATGCTCTTGGATGGGGCGCGTACGAGCAGTACTTC. Amino acid sequence: CASSQDALGWGAYEQYF.

This clonotype appeared many times. This rearrangement joins TRBV20-1 to TRBJ2-5; 7 bases align to TRBD2. The CDR3 has 15 residues. V was pared by 2 bases and J by 4 bases, with 10 bases of the junction left unmatched. Germline CDR1 reads DFQATT; CDR2 reads SNEGSKA (reference sequence). The CDR3 DNA reads as TGCAGTGCTAGATCCAATAGCGGGCCAGGAGAGACCCAGTACTTC. Translation: CSARSNSGPGETQYF.